A single sample gave rise to the 9 T cell receptor beta chains below, sequenced in a study of cytomegalovirus exposure and HLA in healthy donors. PCR used 60 Vbeta primers and 13 Jbeta primers. Using immunoSEQ multiplex PCR, the repertoire was profiled, and TCRdb retains in-frame clones only, with some absent. Seen here are 120,000 to 150,000 clones, approximately 79% observed once, and the top ten hold around 9.1%. The sample taken for sequencing was PBMCs. The receptors were sampled from a woman aged 45 to 65 in good health and CMV-seropositive.

The V and J genes are TRBV1 and TRBJ1-1. TRBV1 is labeled a pseudogene. The CDR3 consists of 22 residues. The CDR3 region is CTSSQDRVVVTPRPPMNTEAFF. In DNA, the CDR3 is TGCACCAGCAGCCAAGATCGGGTCGTCGTCACGCCCCGGCCTCCAATGAACACTGAAGCTTTCTTT.

This rearrangement joins TRBV5-6 to TRBJ1-2; D uncertain. There are 15 residues in the CDR3. V was pared by 0 bases and J by 8 bases, with 17 bases between. Germline V gives CDR1 SGHDT, CDR2 YYEEEE. CDR3 coding DNA: TGTGCCAGCAGCTTGGTCGGGAGGTCGTCGGGGGGCTACACCTTC. Its protein is CASSLVGRSSGGYTF.

The CDR3 bases are TGTGCCAGCTCACCACCCTTCACGGAGGGTGCCCAGTACTTC. Protein sequence: CASSPPFTEGAQYF. The chain links TRBV18 to TRBJ2-5; D possibly corresponds to TRBD2 (6 bases). The germline V gene has CDR1 KGHSH and CDR2 LQKENI. The CDR3 length is 14 residues. Trimming took 0 bases from V and 9 from J, leaving 14 bases between them.

Concerning this clone: Other nucleotide sequences in the sample specify the same CDR3. The chain couples TRBV4-1 to TRBJ1-5; a weak D match, TRBD1 (5 bases). Germline CDR1 MGHRA, CDR2 YSYEKL. The CDR3 length is 15 residues. With 0 bases removed from V and 1 base from J, the gap between germline ends came to 7 bases. Here the CDR3 DNA reads TGCGCCAGCAGCCAAGATCAGGGCAGCAATCAGCCCCAGCATTTT. As protein: CASSQDQGSNQPQHF.

The chain recombines TRBV4-2 with TRBJ1-4; 7 nucleotides agree with TRBD1. This CDR3 is built from 19 residues. The germline gives CDR1 LGHNA, CDR2 YNFKEQ. V lost 0 bases, J lost 6 bases, and 16 bases stayed unmatched. The DNA of the CDR3 is TGTGCCAGCAGCCAAGAAGGGGTTGACAGGGATCCCTACGATGAAAAACTGTTTTTT. Protein: CASSQEGVDRDPYDEKLFF.

V usage is TRBV5-8 and J usage is TRBJ1-5; D possibly corresponds to TRBD1 (6 bases). Trimming left V 3 bases short and J 15 bases short, with 16 bases between. Germline values: CDR1 SGHTS, CDR2 YDEGEE. The CDR3 length is 12 residues. For the CDR3, the DNA is TGTGCCAGCAGCTCGCAGGGGAGCCTTAGGCATTTT. It is translated as CASSSQGSLRHF.

J is TRBJ2-1 and V is TRBV30, with D possibly matching TRBD1 (5 bases). Trimming removed 3 bases at V and 8 bases at J, with 17 bases between. The CDR3 consists of 14 residues. Germline-derived CDR1 and CDR2 are GTSNPN and SVGIG (reference sequence). The CDR3 sequence: CAWSAQDPWDEQFF. The CDR3 DNA reads as TGTGCCTGGAGCGCACAGGACCCTTGGGATGAGCAGTTCTTC. The full variable domain, its missing parts supplied by reference TRBV30 and TRBJ2-1, is SQTIHQWPATLVQPVGSPLSLECTVEGTSNPNLYWYRQAAGRGLQLLFYSVGIGQISSEVPQNLSASRPQDRQFILSSKKLLLSDSGFYLCAWSAQDPWDEQFFGPGTRLTVL.

There are a few counts of this clone. The V and J genes are TRBV9 and TRBJ1-2; D is perhaps TRBD1 (6 bases). V was pared by 4 bases and J by 2 bases, with 15 bases between. The CDR3 covers 15 residues. Germline-derived CDR1 and CDR2 are SGDLS and YYNGEE. CDR3 in DNA: TGTGCCAGCAGCCCATCCCTGGGGACAAACTATGGCTACACCTTC. This translates into CASSPSLGTNYGYTF.

The J gene is TRBJ2-1, the V gene TRBV2; 10 nucleotides agree with TRBD2. This CDR3 has 15 residues. The V gene's germline CDR1 is SNHLY and CDR2 FYNNEI. J gave up 9 bases and V 1 base, and 6 bases lay outside the gene matches. Here the CDR3 DNA reads TGTGCCAGCAGTGAAGATAGCGGGGGGTTCGTTGAGCAGTTCTTC. This translates into CASSEDSGGFVEQFF.